This T cell receptor (beta chain) was captured in a study of blood T cell repertoires in COVID-19 (TCRdb year 2020). For the study in its entirety: Samples covering the acute and convalescent phases of COVID-19 were provided by collaborators in the United States, Italy and Spain. The material from the prospective study consisted of cDNA or gDNA derived from T cells, B-cell-depleted T cells, or PBMCs. Deeply sampled blood TCRbeta repertoires from subjects exposed to, actively infected with, or recovered from COVID-19 were included in the dataset. The repertoires were released in a freely available public database meant as a resource for research on the immune response to SARS-CoV-2. Samples were obtained from the ongoing ImmuneRACE study (first 160 participants) and from 1,254 subjects provided by 6 global collaborators. The sample metadata nearly always contained a de-identified subject ID, COVID-19 status, age in years and sex. Where available, HLA class I and class II types were taken from metadata supplied by the sample provider and were not determined by assay-based typing.

TCRbeta CDR3 regions were amplified from genomic DNA by means of the immunoSEQ Assay, a bias-controlled multiplex PCR. Per the authors' processing: Within the assay, amplification of reference gene primers was used to estimate how many nucleated cells each sample contained. To quantify the absolute abundance of each unique TCRbeta CDR3 rearrangement, sequence reads were collapsed and filtered. For each sample, productive Simpson clonality was calculated by taking the square root of Simpson's diversity index across productive rearrangements. The source is immuneACCESS, and TCRdb retained only in-frame sequences with V and J called. Part of the clones is not carried over; for the studies checked, unresolved V genes explain less than half of this, and the remainder is unexplained. That table is the source of V, J and clone size, and D and trimming were worked out from the DNA. The sample table contains 45,000 or so clones; only one count was recorded for around nine tenths of them. About 13% of the sample comes from the top ten.

CDR1 is given as SGHAT and CDR2 as FQNNGV, both from the germline V gene. V ends up 2 bases short and J 9 bases short, with an unmatched junction base count of 6. The cysteine opens and the phenylalanine closes a CDR3 of 14 amino acids. Only CDR3 DNA remains: 42 bases, in frame from the first base. Points on this clone: The antigen this receptor binds is unknown. No quality values exist for individual bases; no much larger clone is one base distant.

The paper as a whole reports these results and caveats: How much clinical and demographic metadata was included differed by source and by participant, and the metadata was provided uncurated.

Each collaborating institution followed its own protocols to collect whole blood in K2EDTA tubes. For TCRbeta analysis, collaborators shipped samples as frozen whole blood, isolated PBMCs, or DNA extracted from either of those sample types. Recombination connected TRBV11-2 to TRBJ2-4, with TRBD1 identical over 8 junction bases. The TCR originated in a human donor in a cohort sampled during active COVID-19. The sample was peripheral blood. The DNA sequence is TGTGCCAGCAGCTTAAGGACAGGGTATGGCATTCAGTACTTC. Its amino acids are CASSLRTGYGIQYF.